Each of the 20 T cell receptor beta chains below was sequenced from the same sample in a study of T cell responses to AZD1222 COVID-19 vaccine. Profiled with immunoSEQ multiplex PCR; TCRdb holds only in-frame clones, not every one. The table shows fewer than 150,000 clones, with roughly 88% occurring only once. The sample in question was peripheral blood, obtained 28 days after the second AZD1222 dose. Source of these receptors: an adult who received the AZD1222 COVID-19 vaccine.

This chain links TRBV10-3 with TRBJ2-2; TRBD2 matches 8 bases. Germline V gene lookup returns CDR1 ENHRY and CDR2 SYGVKD. The trim removed 7 bases at V and 3 bases at J, leaving 10 bases unmatched. The CDR3 runs to 16 residues. The CDR3: CAITRSGRSDTGELFF. In DNA, the CDR3 is TGTGCCATCACCCGAAGCGGGAGAAGCGACACCGGGGAGCTGTTTTTT.

In this sample, this clone turned up a few times. The chain joins TRBV7-2 to TRBJ1-1, with 10 bases matching TRBD1. The CDR3 sequence is 16 residues long. Germline values: CDR1 SGHTA, CDR2 FQGNSA. V lost 6 bases to trimming and J lost 2 bases; unmatched junction nucleotides: 9. As DNA, the CDR3 is TGTGCCAGCAGAGGGACAGGGGATCGTTATAACACTGAAGCTTTCTTT. Translation gives CASRGTGDRYNTEAFF.

The chain employs TRBV19 and TRBJ1-2; 7 bases agree with TRBD1. J gave up 8 bases and V 8 bases, and 5 bases lay outside the gene matches. This CDR3 spans 11 amino acids. From germline, CDR1 is LNHDA and CDR2 SQIVND (reference sequence). The CDR3 loop reads CASHRGEGYTF. DNA of the CDR3: TGTGCCAGTCACAGGGGCGAAGGCTACACCTTC.

This rearrangement joins TRBV18 to TRBJ1-4; D is perhaps TRBD1 (5 bases). CDR1 KGHSH and CDR2 LQKENI come from the germline V gene. This CDR3 has 13 residues. Trimming shortened V by 3 bases and J by 5 bases, and 7 bases separated the two germline ends. The CDR3 DNA reads as TGTGCCAGCTCACCGGGGGAAAATGAAAAACTGTTTTTT. Translation gives CASSPGENEKLFF.

The CDR3 sequence: CATSDFMSNSGYTF. The CDR3 DNA reads as TGTGCCACCAGTGATTTCATGTCTAACTCGGGCTACACCTTC. The J gene is TRBJ1-2, the V gene TRBV24-1; D is unresolved. The CDR3 is made up of 14 amino acids. With 1 base removed from V and 8 bases from J, the gap between germline ends came to 13 bases. Germline CDR1 KGHDR, CDR2 SFDVKD.

This clone appeared a single time. The genes are TRBV15 and TRBJ1-5; the D is unclear. V was shortened by 3 bases and J by 1 base, with 10 bases between the two germline ends. Germline V lookup: CDR1 LNHNV, CDR2 YYDKDF (reference sequence). The CDR3 consists of 15 residues. CDR3 coding DNA: TGTGCCACCAGCAGGCAAGGAAAAAGCAATCAGCCCCAGCATTTT. This sequence encodes CATSRQGKSNQPQHF.

V usage is TRBV3-1 (or the pseudogene TRBV3-2) and J usage is TRBJ1-2, with 7 nucleotides matching TRBD1. V dropped 1 base and J dropped 6; count of bases not matched to a gene: 11. The CDR3 is made up of 16 amino acids. CDR1 is LGHDT, CDR2 YNNKEL, per germline (reference sequence). CDR3 region: CASSQADLQGHDGYTF. DNA for the CDR3: TGTGCCAGCAGCCAAGCAGATCTACAGGGGCACGATGGCTACACCTTC.

The gene calls are TRBV7-9 and TRBJ2-1; TRBD1 agrees at 8 bases. The CDR3 is 15 amino acids. The V and J ends lost 4 bases and 8 bases, in that order; junction bases with no gene match: 10. CDR1 and CDR2 (germline): SEHNR, FQNEAQ (reference sequence). The CDR3, as DNA: TGTGCCAGCAGCTCCAGGGACAGGCTGGGCGATGAGCAGTTCTTC. It specifies CASSSRDRLGDEQFF. Full variable domain (outside the CDR3, taken from reference TRBV7-9 and TRBJ2-1): DTGVSQNPRHKITKRGQNVTFRCDPISEHNRLYWYRQTLGQGPEFLTYFQNEAQLEKSRLLSDRFSAERPKGSFSTLEIQRTEQGDSAMYLCASSSRDRLGDEQFFGPGTRLTVL.

The sample holds one count of this clone. This rearrangement joins TRBV2 to TRBJ2-5; D not certain. Trimming removed 6 bases from V and 2 bases from J, with 16 bases in between. In germline, CDR1 is SNHLY, CDR2 FYNNEI. The CDR3 consists of 15 residues. This CDR3 is CASSKGQVRQETQYF. In DNA, the CDR3 is TGTGCCAGCAGCAAAGGGCAGGTCAGGCAAGAGACCCAGTACTTC.

The rearrangement joins TRBV7-9 to TRBJ1-1, with a possible D match to TRBD1 (6 bases). The V end was cut by 5 bases, the J end by 4 bases, with 17 bases between. From germline, CDR1 is SEHNR and CDR2 FQNEAQ (reference sequence). The CDR3 contains 15 residues. The CDR3 spells CASSNAGGVVTEAFF. DNA for the CDR3: TGTGCCAGCAGCAACGCCGGGGGCGTCGTCACTGAAGCTTTCTTT.

This rearrangement joins TRBV21-1 to TRBJ1-2; the table's D gene call, TRBD1, was not cross checked with the DNA. TRBV21-1 is a pseudogene. The CDR3 is 11 residues long. The CDR3 region has the DNA TGTGCCAGGGGCAGGCCCTATGGCTACACCTTC. Its translation: CARGRPYGYTF.

This chain links TRBV6-6 with TRBJ1-5; D is uncertain. CDR1 and CDR2 (germline): MNHNY, SVGAGI (reference sequence). The CDR3 sequence is 12 residues long. Trimming removed 10 bases from V and 3 bases from J, with 10 bases in between. CDR3 sequence reads: CATEELNQPQHF. Written as DNA, the CDR3 is TGTGCCACGGAAGAACTCAATCAGCCCCAGCATTTT.

V and J are TRBV20-1 and TRBJ1-2, with D unclear. The germline gives CDR1 DFQATT, CDR2 SNEGSKA (reference sequence). CDR3 length: 13 residues. V was cut by 3 bases and J by 8 bases, with 16 bases left in between. CDR3 nucleotides: TGCAGTGCTAGTCTCCCCGCTATGGGGGGCTACACCTTC. It yields the protein CSASLPAMGGYTF.

The chain couples TRBV28 to TRBJ1-2; a possible D gene is TRBD1 (5 bases). The CDR3 covers 15 residues. Germline assignment: CDR1 MDHEN and CDR2 SYDVKM. Trimming took off 7 bases at V and 4 bases at J, with 19 bases between the two ends. The CDR3 sequence: CASNFLEGLPYGYTF. The CDR3 region has the DNA TGTGCCAGCAATTTTTTAGAGGGACTGCCCTATGGCTACACCTTC.

This clone was observed a few times. The chain links TRBV6-4 to TRBJ2-1, with 7 bases that match TRBD2. Trimming removed 2 bases from V and 0 bases from J; junction bases left unmatched: 1. The CDR3 runs 15 residues. The germline V gene encodes CDR1 MRHNA and CDR2 SNTAGT. CDR3 residues: CASSDASGSYNEQFF. The CDR3 region has the DNA TGTGCCAGCAGTGACGCTAGCGGCTCCTACAATGAGCAGTTCTTC.

V usage is TRBV27 and J usage is TRBJ2-7, with 12 nucleotides matching TRBD2. CDR3 length: 14 residues. V gave up 6 bases and J gave up 4 bases; unmatched junction bases: 4. Germline loops: CDR1 MNHEY, CDR2 SMNVEV (reference sequence). CDR3 in DNA: TGTGCCAGCAGACCTAGCGGGAGGGAGTACGAGCAGTACTTC. It specifies CASRPSGREYEQYF.

The chain combines TRBV12-3 or TRBV12-4 with TRBJ2-1, with a weak D call TRBD2 (5 bases). This CDR3 is 13 amino acids long. V was cut by 3 bases and J by 14 bases, with 17 bases left in between. For the CDR3, the DNA is TGTGCCAGCAGTTTGGGGATGGGAGACGTGGAGTTCTTC. Protein product: CASSLGMGDVEFF.

The rearrangement uses TRBV9 and TRBJ1-1, with a possible D match to TRBD1 (5 bases). From germline, CDR1 is SGDLS and CDR2 YYNGEE. The CDR3 totals 14 residues. Trimming took 0 bases from V and 3 from J, leaving 9 bases between them. The CDR3 sequence: CASSVASGDTEAFF. CDR3 coding DNA: TGTGCCAGCAGCGTAGCTTCGGGGGACACTGAAGCTTTCTTT.

The V gene is TRBV7-2, the J gene TRBJ1-1; tentative D call: TRBD1 (6 bases). Between the trimmed V and J ends, which lost 5 bases and 4 bases, there was a span of 14 bases. The CDR3 runs to 14 residues. Germline V gene data show CDR1 as SGHTA and CDR2 as FQGNSA. CDR3 loop: CASSPPGQITEAFF. CDR3 nucleotides: TGTGCCAGCAGCCCACCCGGACAGATCACTGAAGCTTTCTTT.

This clone showed up just once. The chain is built from TRBV3-1 (or the pseudogene TRBV3-2) and TRBJ2-1; D may be TRBD1 or TRBD2 (5 bases each). The CDR3 is 14 amino acids. The germline CDR1 and CDR2 sequences are LGHDT and YNNKEL (reference sequence). V lost 4 bases, J lost 2 bases, and 9 bases lay in between. DNA for the CDR3: TGTGCCAGCAGCCTAGGGACCGCCTACAATGAGCAGTTCTTC. Its protein product is CASSLGTAYNEQFF.